This T cell receptor beta chain was obtained from a study of shared clonotypes between healthy human individuals. Positive CCR7 selection of CD45RO-negative cells yielded the naive CD8 cells, and terminally differentiated effector memory CD45RA+ cells were excluded. The CDR3 is 15 residues long. Germline CDR1 and CDR2: SEHNR and FQNEAQ (reference sequence). V was trimmed by 5 bases and J by 0 bases, leaving 14 bases between them. Profiling relied on immunoSEQ multiplex PCR, and the TCRdb table lists in-frame clones only, not all of them. Of about 820,000 clones listed, 90% to 95% were seen once; the top ten hold around 24%.

The specimen sequenced was naive CD8+ T cells sorted from blood. The TCR was taken from a man under 40 in good health. V is TRBV7-9 and J is TRBJ2-7; D gene ambiguous. This CDR3 reads CASSLTSEISYEQYF. CDR3 DNA sequence: TGTGCCAGCAGCCTCACCTCGGAGATCTCCTACGAGCAGTACTTC.